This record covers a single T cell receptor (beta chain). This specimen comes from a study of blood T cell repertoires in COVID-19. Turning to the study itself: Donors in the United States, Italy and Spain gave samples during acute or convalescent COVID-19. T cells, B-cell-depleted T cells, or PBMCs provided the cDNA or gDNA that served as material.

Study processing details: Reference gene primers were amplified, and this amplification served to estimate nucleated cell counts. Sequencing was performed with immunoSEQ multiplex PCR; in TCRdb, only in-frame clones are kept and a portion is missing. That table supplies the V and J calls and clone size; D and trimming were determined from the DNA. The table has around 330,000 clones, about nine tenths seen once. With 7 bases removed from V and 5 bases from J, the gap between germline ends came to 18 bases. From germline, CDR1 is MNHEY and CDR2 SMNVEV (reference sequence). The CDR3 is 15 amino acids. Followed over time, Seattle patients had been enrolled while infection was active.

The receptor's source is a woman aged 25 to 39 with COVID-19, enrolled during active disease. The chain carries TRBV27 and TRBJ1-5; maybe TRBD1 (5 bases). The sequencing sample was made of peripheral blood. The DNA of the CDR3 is TGTGCCAGCACCCCCGGGGGGGGAGCGGATCAGCCCCAGCATTTT. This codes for CASTPGGGADQPQHF.